The 14 T cell receptor beta chains listed next were all sequenced from one sample in a study of blood T cell repertoires in COVID-19. Method: immunoSEQ multiplex PCR; TCRdb's copy keeps in-frame clones and lacks some. The table includes approximately 50,000 clones, 87% detected once. The specimen was peripheral blood. These receptors all stem from a man over 45 with acute or convalescent COVID-19.

This clone was picked up a small number of times. This chain uses TRBV27 with TRBJ1-4; TRBD1 might be the D (6 bases). This CDR3 is built from 15 residues. V lost 4 bases to trimming and J lost 8 bases, with 17 bases between them. Germline V gene sequence: CDR1 MNHEY, CDR2 SMNVEV (reference sequence). The chain's CDR3 is CASSWGPGRGEKLFF. CDR3 coding DNA: TGTGCCAGCAGTTGGGGGCCAGGGCGAGGAGAAAAACTGTTTTTT.

The chain is built from TRBV20-1 and TRBJ2-3, with 9 bases fitting TRBD2. The CDR3 is made up of 15 amino acids. The V and J ends lost 3 bases and 6 bases, in that order; junction bases with no gene match: 10. Per germline, CDR1 DFQATT and CDR2 SNEGSKA (reference sequence). CDR3: CSASLGGRAPDTQYF. The CDR3 nucleotides are TGCAGTGCTAGTCTAGGCGGGAGGGCCCCCGATACGCAGTATTTT.

The V gene is TRBV19, the J gene TRBJ1-3; D not certain. V lost 6 bases, J lost 4 bases, and 16 bases lay in between. This CDR3 is built from 15 residues. Germline CDR1 LNHDA, CDR2 SQIVND (reference sequence). The CDR3 loop reads CASSGLTSGGNTIYF. CDR3 sequence (DNA): TGTGCCAGTAGCGGACTGACATCTGGGGGAAACACCATATATTTT.

J is TRBJ2-3 and V is TRBV19; a possible D gene is TRBD2 (6 bases). Germline values: CDR1 LNHDA, CDR2 SQIVND (reference sequence). V was shortened by 5 bases and J by 4 bases, with 16 bases between the two germline ends. This CDR3 region has 15 residues. In DNA, the CDR3 is TGTGCCAGTAGTTATCGGGAGCTTTCTTCAGATACGCAGTATTTT. Its translation is CASSYRELSSDTQYF.

This chain connects TRBV6-5 to TRBJ2-5; TRBD2 agrees at 9 bases. The germline gives CDR1 MNHEY, CDR2 SVGAGI. Unmatched junction bases numbered 7, after V lost 8 bases and J lost 6 bases. CDR3 size: 13 residues. The CDR3: CASWTSVRKTQYF. The CDR3 DNA is TGTGCCAGCTGGACTAGCGTGCGGAAGACCCAGTACTTC.

The chain combines TRBV2 with TRBJ1-1, with D possibly being TRBD1 (5 bases). From germline, CDR1 is SNHLY and CDR2 FYNNEI. This CDR3 is 14 amino acids long. V was clipped by 7 bases and J by 1 base, with 13 bases between them. CDR3 protein: CASTTQGKNTEAFF. Written as DNA, the CDR3 is TGTGCCAGCACCACGCAGGGTAAGAACACTGAAGCTTTCTTT.

This chain joins TRBV19 and TRBJ2-6, with TRBD1 identical over 11 bases. This CDR3 is 16 amino acids long. After removal of 5 bases from V and 1 base from J, the junction contained 1 base not matched to a gene. Looked up from germline, CDR1 is LNHDA and CDR2 is SQIVND (reference sequence). The CDR3 DNA reads TGTGCCAGTAGTGGACAGGGGGCGTCTGGGGCCAACGTCCTGACTTTC. Translation: CASSGQGASGANVLTF.

CDR3 sequence: CASSPDSSSGNTIYF. The CDR3 DNA follows: TGTGCCAGTAGCCCTGACAGCAGCTCTGGAAACACCATATATTTT. The J gene is TRBJ1-3, the V gene TRBV19; possibly TRBD1 for D (5 bases). The CDR3 runs to 15 residues. V was pared by 6 bases and J by 0 bases, with 12 bases between. Germline V gives CDR1 LNHDA, CDR2 SQIVND (reference sequence). The entire variable domain, with the rest obtained from reference TRBV19 and TRBJ1-3, is as follows: DGGITQSPKYLFRKEGQNVTLSCEQNLNHDAMYWYRQDPGQGLRLIYYSQIVNDFQKGDIAEGYSVSREKKESFPLTVTSAQKNPTAFYLCASSPDSSSGNTIYFGEGSWLTVV.

The V and J genes are TRBV2 and TRBJ2-1; 15 positions match TRBD2. There are 16 residues in the CDR3. With 6 bases clipped from V and 4 bases from J, the junction kept 4 bases outside the gene matches. Germline loops: CDR1 SNHLY, CDR2 FYNNEI. CDR3 coding DNA: TGTGCCAGCAGCCGAGGGACTAGCGGGGGGTACAATGAGCAGTTCTTC. It is translated as CASSRGTSGGYNEQFF. Drawing the rest from reference TRBV2 and TRBJ2-1, the complete variable domain is EPEVTQTPSHQVTQMGQEVILRCVPISNHLYFYWYRQILGQKVEFLVSFYNNEISEKSEIFDDQFSVERPDGSNFTLKIRSTKLEDSAMYFCASSRGTSGGYNEQFFGPGTRLTVL.

The V gene is TRBV11-2, the J gene TRBJ2-7, with 10 bases fitting TRBD2. CDR1 is SGHAT and CDR2 is FQNNGV in the germline V gene. The CDR3 has 14 residues. V was clipped by 5 bases and J by 7 bases; unmatched bases: 8. CDR3 sequence: CASSRAGGRFEQYF. The DNA for the CDR3 is TGTGCCAGCAGCAGAGCGGGGGGGCGTTTTGAGCAGTACTTC.

This clone was seen a single time. V usage is TRBV5-1 and J usage is TRBJ1-5; 8 bases line up with TRBD1. Germline CDR1 is SGHRS and CDR2 is YFSETQ. Trimming removed 2 bases from V and 2 bases from J; junction bases left unmatched: 0. This CDR3 spans 14 amino acids. The CDR3 DNA reads as TGCGCCAGCAGCTTACAGGGGGGCAATCAGCCCCAGCATTTT. Protein sequence: CASSLQGGNQPQHF.

The chain uses TRBV6-5 and TRBJ1-1; 7 bases fit TRBD1. The V gene's germline CDR1 is MNHEY and CDR2 SVGAGI. V gave up 7 bases and J gave up 2 bases; unmatched junction bases: 4. The CDR3 length is 13 residues. The CDR3, as DNA: TGTGCCAGCAAGACAGGGATTAACACTGAAGCTTTCTTT. Its protein product is CASKTGINTEAFF.

The V gene is TRBV6-5, the J gene TRBJ2-7; 8 bases align to TRBD1. This CDR3 has 13 residues. Germline-derived CDR1 and CDR2 are MNHEY and SVGAGI. The junction had 4 bases not matched to a gene; V was cut back by 6 bases and J by 3 bases. This CDR3 is CASRRTGSYEQYF. The CDR3 region has the DNA TGTGCCAGCAGGCGGACAGGGAGCTACGAGCAGTACTTC.

V gene TRBV10-3 combines with J gene TRBJ2-1; 8 nucleotides line up with TRBD1. V lost 4 bases to trimming and J lost 8 bases; unmatched junction nucleotides: 10. The CDR3 runs to 15 residues. Germline CDR1 is ENHRY and CDR2 is SYGVKD. The CDR3 protein is CAISAGTGGFYEQFF. Here the CDR3 DNA reads TGTGCCATCAGTGCCGGGACAGGCGGCTTCTATGAGCAGTTCTTC.